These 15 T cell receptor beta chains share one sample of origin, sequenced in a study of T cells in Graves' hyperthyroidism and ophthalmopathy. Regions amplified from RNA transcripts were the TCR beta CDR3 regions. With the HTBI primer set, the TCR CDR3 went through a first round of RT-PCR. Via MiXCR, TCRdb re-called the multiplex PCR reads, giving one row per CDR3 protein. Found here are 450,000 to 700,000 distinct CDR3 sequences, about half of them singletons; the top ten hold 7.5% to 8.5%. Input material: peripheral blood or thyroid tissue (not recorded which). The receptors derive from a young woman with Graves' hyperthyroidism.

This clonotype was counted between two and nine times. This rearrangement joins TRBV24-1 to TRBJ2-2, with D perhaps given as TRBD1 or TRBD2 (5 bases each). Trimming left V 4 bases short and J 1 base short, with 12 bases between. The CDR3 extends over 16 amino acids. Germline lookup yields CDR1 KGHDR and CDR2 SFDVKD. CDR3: CATSETGAGNTGELFF. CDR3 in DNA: TGTGCCACCAGTGAAACCGGGGCAGGGAACACCGGGGAGCTGTTTTTT.

The CDR3 loop is CSGRAREQYF. In nucleotides, the CDR3 is TGCAGCGGGAGGGCGAGGGAGCAGTACTTC. This rearrangement joins TRBV29-1 to TRBJ2-7, with D possibly matching TRBD2 (6 bases). The CDR3 length is 10 residues. Germline V gene lookup returns CDR1 SQVTM and CDR2 ANQGSEA. V was cut by 7 bases and J by 7 bases, with 11 bases left in between.

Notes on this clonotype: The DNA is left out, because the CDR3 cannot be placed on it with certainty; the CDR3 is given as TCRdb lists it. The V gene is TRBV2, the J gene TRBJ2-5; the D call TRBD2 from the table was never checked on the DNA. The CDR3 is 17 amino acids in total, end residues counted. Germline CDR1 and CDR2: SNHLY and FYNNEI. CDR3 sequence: CASSSSGAPFGGETQYF.

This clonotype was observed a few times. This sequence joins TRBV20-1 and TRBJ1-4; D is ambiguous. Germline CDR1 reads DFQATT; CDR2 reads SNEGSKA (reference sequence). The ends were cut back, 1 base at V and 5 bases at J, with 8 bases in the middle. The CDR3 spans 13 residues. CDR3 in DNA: TGCAGTGCTAGAGCCGGAACAAATGAAAAACTGTTTTTT. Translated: CSARAGTNEKLFF.

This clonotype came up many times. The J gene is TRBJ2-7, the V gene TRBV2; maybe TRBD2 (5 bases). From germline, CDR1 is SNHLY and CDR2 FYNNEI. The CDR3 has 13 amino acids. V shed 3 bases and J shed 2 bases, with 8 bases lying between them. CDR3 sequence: CASSEERTYEQYF. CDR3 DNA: TGTGCCAGCAGTGAGGAGCGGACCTACGAGCAGTACTTC.

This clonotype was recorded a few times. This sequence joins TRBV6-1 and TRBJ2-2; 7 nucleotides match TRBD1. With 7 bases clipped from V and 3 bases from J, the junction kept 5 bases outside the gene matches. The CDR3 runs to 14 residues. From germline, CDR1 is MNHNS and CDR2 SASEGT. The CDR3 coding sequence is TGTGCCAGCATCTACAGGGGTGACACCGGGGAGCTGTTTTTT. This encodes CASIYRGDTGELFF.

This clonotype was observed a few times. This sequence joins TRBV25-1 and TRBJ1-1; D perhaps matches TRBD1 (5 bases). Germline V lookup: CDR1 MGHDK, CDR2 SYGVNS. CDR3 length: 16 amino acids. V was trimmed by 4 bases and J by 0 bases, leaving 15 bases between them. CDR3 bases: TGTGCCAGCAGTGCGGACACGGCCAGACTGAACACTGAAGCTTTCTTT. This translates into CASSADTARLNTEAFF. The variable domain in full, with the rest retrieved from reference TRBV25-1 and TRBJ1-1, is EADIYQTPRYLVIGTGKKITLECSQTMGHDKMYWYQQDPGMELHLIHYSYGVNSTEKGDLSSESTVSRIRTEHFPLTLESARPSHTSQYLCASSADTARLNTEAFFGQGTRLTVV.

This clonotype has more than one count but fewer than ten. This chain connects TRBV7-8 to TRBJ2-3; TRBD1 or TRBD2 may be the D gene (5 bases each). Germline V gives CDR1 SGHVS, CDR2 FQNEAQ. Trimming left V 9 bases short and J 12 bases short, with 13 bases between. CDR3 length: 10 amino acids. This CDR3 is CARVPGPQYF. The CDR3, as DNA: TGTGCCAGGGTCCCGGGACCACAGTATTTT.

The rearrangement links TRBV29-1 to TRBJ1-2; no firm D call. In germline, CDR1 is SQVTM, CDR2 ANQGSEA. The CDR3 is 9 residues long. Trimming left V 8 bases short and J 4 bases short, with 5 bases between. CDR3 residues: CSWSYGYTF. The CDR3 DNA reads TGCAGCTGGAGCTATGGCTACACCTTC.

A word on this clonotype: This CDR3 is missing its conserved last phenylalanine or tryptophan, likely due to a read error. The CDR3 DNA is TGTGCCAGCAGCTTAGCACCGACAGCCTCCTCTGGGGCCAACGTCCTGACTCCA. Protein product: CASSLAPTASSGANVLTP. The chain uses TRBV7-2 and TRBJ2-6; D perhaps matches TRBD1 (5 bases). The CDR3 runs 18 residues. Germline values: CDR1 SGHTA, CDR2 FQGNSA. V shed 0 bases and J shed 0 bases, with 12 bases lying between them.

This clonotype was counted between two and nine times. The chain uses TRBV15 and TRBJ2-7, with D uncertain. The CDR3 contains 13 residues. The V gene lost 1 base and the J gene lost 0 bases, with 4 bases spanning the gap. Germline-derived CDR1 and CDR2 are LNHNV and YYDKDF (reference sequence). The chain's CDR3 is CATSRGNSYEQYF. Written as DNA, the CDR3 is TGTGCCACCAGCAGAGGTAACTCCTACGAGCAGTACTTC.

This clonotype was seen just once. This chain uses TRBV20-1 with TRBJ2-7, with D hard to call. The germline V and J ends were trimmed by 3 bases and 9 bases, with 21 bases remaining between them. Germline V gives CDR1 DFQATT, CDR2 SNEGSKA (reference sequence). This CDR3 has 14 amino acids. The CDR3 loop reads CSARVQRGPDAQYF. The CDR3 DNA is TGCAGTGCTAGGGTACAACGCGGACCGGACGCGCAGTACTTC.

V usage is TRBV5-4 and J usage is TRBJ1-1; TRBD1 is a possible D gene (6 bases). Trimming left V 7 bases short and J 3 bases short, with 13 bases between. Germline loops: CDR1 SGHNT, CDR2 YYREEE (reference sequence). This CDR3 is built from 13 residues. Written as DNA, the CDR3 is TGTGCCAGCCACCGGTACAGGGACACTGAAGCTTTCTTT. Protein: CASHRYRDTEAFF.

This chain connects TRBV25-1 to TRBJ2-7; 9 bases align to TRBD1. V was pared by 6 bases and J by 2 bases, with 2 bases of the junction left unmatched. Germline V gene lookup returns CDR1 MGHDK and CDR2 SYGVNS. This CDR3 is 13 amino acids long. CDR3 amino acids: CASRRQGAYEQYF. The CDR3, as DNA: TGTGCCAGCAGACGACAGGGGGCCTACGAGCAGTACTTC.

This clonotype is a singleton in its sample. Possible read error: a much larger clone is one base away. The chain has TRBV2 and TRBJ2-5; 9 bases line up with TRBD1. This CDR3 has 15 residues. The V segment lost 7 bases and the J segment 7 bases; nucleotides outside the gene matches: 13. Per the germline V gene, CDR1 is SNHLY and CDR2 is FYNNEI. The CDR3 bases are TGTGCCAGCACCCACCCGGGACAGGGAAGTTGGACCCAGTACTTC. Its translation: CASTHPGQGSWTQYF.